This entry lists 26 T cell receptor beta chains sequenced from one sample in a study of blood T cells in healthy people across ages (dated by TCRdb to 2013 to 2016). Library construction relied on 5' RACE. The sequencing machine was an Illumina HiSeq 2500. A second PCR of roughly 7 to 11 cycles was performed with a sample-barcoded 5' primer and a J-beta primer mix. The public reads were reprocessed in TCRdb via fastp at Q25 and MiXCR, keeping in-frame beta chains. CDR3 protein sequences are deduplicated, and each keeps its most common genes and DNA. This sample is represented by about 800,000 distinct CDR3 sequences; 58% of them were singletons. Of the sample, 20% to 25% is held by the ten largest clones. Material for sequencing was blood. The receptors were sampled from a man aged 25 to 45 in good health.

The J gene is TRBJ2-1, the V gene TRBV7-2, with TRBD2 matching 7 bases. The germline V gene has CDR1 SGHTA and CDR2 FQGNSA. V trimming: 1 base; J trimming: 10 bases; junction bases outside the gene matches: 7. The CDR3 has 14 amino acids. The CDR3 is CASSLGETSNEQFF. CDR3 nucleotide sequence: TGTGCCAGCAGCTTAGGGGAGACTAGCAACGAGCAGTTCTTC.

This clonotype was observed many times. The chain carries TRBV7-2 and TRBJ2-7, with a possible D match to TRBD1 (6 bases). The CDR3 length is 15 residues. Germline-derived CDR1 and CDR2 are SGHTA and FQGNSA. Trimming removed 1 base from V and 3 bases from J, with 13 bases in between. The chain's CDR3 is CASSLDGTNIYEQYF. In DNA, the CDR3 is TGTGCCAGCAGCTTAGATGGGACAAATATCTACGAGCAGTACTTC.

The V and J genes are TRBV7-2 and TRBJ2-3; a possible D gene is TRBD2 (5 bases). Germline V gene sequence: CDR1 SGHTA, CDR2 FQGNSA. The CDR3 has 15 amino acids. Trimming left V 1 base short and J 6 bases short, with 14 bases between. CDR3 protein: CASSLGGLQRDTQYF. DNA for the CDR3: TGTGCCAGCAGCTTAGGTGGACTCCAGCGGGATACGCAGTATTTT.

This chain uses TRBV29-1 with TRBJ2-5, with D unresolved. The V and J ends lost 7 bases and 3 bases respectively, with 12 bases between them. The V gene's germline CDR1 is SQVTM and CDR2 ANQGSEA. This CDR3 spans 12 amino acids. CDR3 DNA: TGCAGCGCAAACAAGATAAAAGAGACCCAGTACTTC. Protein: CSANKIKETQYF.

The chain carries TRBV7-3 and TRBJ2-7, with D maybe TRBD2 (5 bases). The CDR3 runs 15 residues. In germline, CDR1 is SGHTA, CDR2 FQGTGA. The V gene lost 8 bases and the J gene lost 7 bases, with 24 bases spanning the gap. The CDR3 region has the DNA TGTGCCAGCTCCTACCCCTTGGGAAGCGGACTGGAGCAGTACTTC. Amino acids: CASSYPLGSGLEQYF.

This rearrangement joins TRBV20-1 to TRBJ2-5; a possible D gene is TRBD2 (6 bases). The CDR3 has 15 residues. V lost 7 bases and J 3 bases, leaving 21 bases between the germline ends. The germline gives CDR1 DFQATT, CDR2 SNEGSKA (reference sequence). The CDR3 DNA is TGCAGTGGAGCTGGGGCCAGGAGGAGGGAAGAGACCCAGTACTTC. Translation gives CSGAGARRREETQYF.

The rearrangement joins TRBV10-3 to TRBJ1-2; TRBD1 aligns across 7 bases. The germline gives CDR1 ENHRY, CDR2 SYGVKD. The CDR3 extends over 18 amino acids. The J segment lost 4 bases and the V segment lost 4 bases, leaving 18 bases of the junction unmatched. For the CDR3, the DNA is TGTGCCATCAGTGGTGGGGCCCTTGAGGGGGCCGACGGCTATGGCTACACCTTC. As protein: CAISGGALEGADGYGYTF.

The chain has TRBV2 and TRBJ2-2; D unresolved. Germline V CDR1 and CDR2: SNHLY, FYNNEI. This CDR3 has 14 residues. V dropped 7 bases and J dropped 0 bases, with 9 bases sitting between them. The CDR3 protein is CASIQLANTGELFF. CDR3 nucleotides: TGTGCCAGCATACAGCTGGCGAACACCGGGGAGCTGTTTTTT.

The chain links TRBV20-1 to TRBJ1-2; D is uncertain. Germline V lookup: CDR1 DFQATT, CDR2 SNEGSKA (reference sequence). The CDR3 is made up of 12 amino acids. Trimming took 5 bases from V and 6 from J, leaving 13 bases between them. The CDR3 loop reads CSAPTWPHGYTF. The CDR3 DNA is TGCAGTGCTCCGACCTGGCCCCATGGCTACACCTTC.

This chain uses TRBV20-1 with TRBJ2-3, with 7 nucleotides matching TRBD2. The germline gives CDR1 DFQATT, CDR2 SNEGSKA (reference sequence). Trimming took 6 bases from V and 2 from J; bases not matched to a gene: 11. The CDR3 extends over 15 amino acids. The CDR3 loop reads CSAQRELAATDTQYF. DNA for the CDR3: TGCAGTGCGCAGCGTGAGCTAGCGGCCACAGATACGCAGTATTTT.

This clonotype has a count of ten or more. The chain links TRBV10-3 to TRBJ1-6, with D uncertain. Germline CDR1 ENHRY, CDR2 SYGVKD. V lost 5 bases, J lost 5 bases, and 7 bases lay in between. This CDR3 spans 13 amino acids. The CDR3 coding sequence is TGTGCCATCAGTTTCGCTGATAATTCACCCCTCCACTTT. It encodes CAISFADNSPLHF.

This clonotype appeared once. The chain is built from TRBV2 and TRBJ1-2, with TRBD1 as a possible D gene (6 bases). The CDR3 length is 14 residues. The V end was cut by 6 bases, the J end by 7 bases, with 18 bases between. Germline CDR1 reads SNHLY; CDR2 reads FYNNEI. DNA of the CDR3: TGTGCCAGCAGGCTTTCCGGGGGCGCGGGTGGCTACACCTTC. This sequence encodes CASRLSGGAGGYTF.

This clonotype was observed a handful of times. The chain carries TRBV7-9 and TRBJ2-3; D possibly matches TRBD1 or TRBD2 (5 bases each). The V end lost 1 base, the J end lost 4 bases, and 9 bases lay between the germline ends. Looked up from germline, CDR1 is SEHNR and CDR2 is FQNEAQ (reference sequence). The CDR3 sequence is 14 residues long. The CDR3 sequence is CASSLVSGPDTQYF. The CDR3 nucleotides are TGTGCCAGCAGCTTAGTTTCGGGACCAGATACGCAGTATTTT. Full variable domain (rest looked up from reference TRBV7-9 and TRBJ2-3): DTGVSQNPRHKITKRGQNVTFRCDPISEHNRLYWYRQTLGQGPEFLTYFQNEAQLEKSRLLSDRFSAERPKGSFSTLEIQRTEQGDSAMYLCASSLVSGPDTQYFGPGTRLTVL.

This chain uses TRBV2 with TRBJ2-5; D gene uncertain. Germline V gene sequence: CDR1 SNHLY, CDR2 FYNNEI. The CDR3 covers 14 residues. The ends were cut back, 5 bases at V and 1 base at J, with 11 bases in the middle. The CDR3 DNA reads TGTGCCAGCAGTCCTTTATTGTCCCAAGAGACCCAGTACTTC. Protein: CASSPLLSQETQYF.

In this sample, this clonotype turned up a few times. This chain uses TRBV20-1 with TRBJ1-4; no definite D call. Per the germline V gene, CDR1 is DFQATT and CDR2 is SNEGSKA (reference sequence). The CDR3 length is 13 residues. The CDR3 sequence: CRPTAPLFEKLFF. The CDR3, as DNA: TGCAGACCAACTGCCCCACTATTTGAAAAACTGTTTTTT.

This chain uses TRBV7-2 with TRBJ2-3; D is unclear. Germline CDR1 SGHTA, CDR2 FQGNSA. The CDR3 has 15 residues. Trimming cost V 5 bases and J 3 bases, with 15 bases left between them. The chain's CDR3 is CASSLYRGATDTQYF. The CDR3, as DNA: TGTGCCAGCAGCCTATACCGAGGAGCTACAGATACGCAGTATTTT.

The rearrangement joins TRBV7-2 to TRBJ1-1; 9 positions match TRBD1. The CDR3 is made up of 14 amino acids. Germline trimming cut 4 bases from V and 7 bases from J; bases unmatched to any gene: 7. The V gene's germline CDR1 is SGHTA and CDR2 FQGNSA. CDR3: CASSWRTGASEAFF. DNA of the CDR3: TGTGCCAGCAGCTGGAGGACAGGGGCGAGTGAAGCTTTCTTT.

This chain connects TRBV7-2 to TRBJ1-2; perhaps TRBD1 as D (5 bases). The CDR3 sequence is 13 residues long. Germline assignment: CDR1 SGHTA and CDR2 FQGNSA. With 5 bases removed from V and 7 bases from J, the gap between germline ends came to 14 bases. The CDR3 sequence: CASSPVRGGGYTF. The CDR3 coding sequence is TGTGCCAGCAGCCCCGTTCGGGGGGGTGGCTACACCTTC.

In nucleotides, the CDR3 is TGTGCCAGCAGCCTACGAGAGAGCGGGCTGAGCACAGATACGCAGTATTTT. Its protein product is CASSLRESGLSTDTQYF. V is TRBV3-1 and J is TRBJ2-3; a weak D match, TRBD2 (6 bases). Germline V gives CDR1 LGHDT, CDR2 YNNKEL (reference sequence). This CDR3 contains 17 residues. The ends were cut back, 4 bases at V and 0 bases at J, with 17 bases in the middle.

This clonotype was seen just once. The chain couples TRBV27 to TRBJ2-7; D is possibly TRBD2 (5 bases). The V gene lost 5 bases and the J gene lost 2 bases, with 10 bases spanning the gap. Germline V gene data show CDR1 as MNHEY and CDR2 as SMNVEV (reference sequence). There are 13 residues in the CDR3. CDR3 residues: CASSTRVTYEQYF. CDR3 coding DNA: TGTGCCAGCAGTACTAGGGTTACCTACGAGCAGTACTTC.

The V call is TRBV27, the J call TRBJ2-7, with 7 positions matching TRBD1. The length of the CDR3 is 15 residues. V gave up 7 bases and J gave up 4 bases; unmatched junction bases: 13. The germline V gene encodes CDR1 MNHEY and CDR2 SMNVEV (reference sequence). CDR3 nucleotides: TGTGCCAGCACCCCTCAAGGGGCAGGGGGATACGAGCAGTACTTC. Amino acid sequence: CASTPQGAGGYEQYF.

This clonotype was detected a few times. The chain combines TRBV29-1 with TRBJ2-6, with 7 bases identical to TRBD1. The CDR3 is 17 amino acids. Trimming took 0 bases from V and 7 from J; bases not matched to a gene: 12. CDR1 is SQVTM, CDR2 ANQGSEA, per germline. The CDR3 reads CSVEDLGTESRANVLTF. CDR3 sequence (DNA): TGCAGCGTTGAAGATCTTGGGACAGAGTCAAGAGCCAACGTCCTGACTTTC.

The V call is TRBV12-3 or TRBV12-4, the J call TRBJ2-1; D might be TRBD1 (5 bases). V shed 2 bases and J shed 7 bases, with 18 bases lying between them. This CDR3 is built from 16 residues. The CDR3 DNA sequence: TGTGCCAGCAGTTTACCAAGGGGTTTAGTAGGGAATGAGCAGTTCTTC. Encoded protein: CASSLPRGLVGNEQFF.

The rearrangement uses TRBV10-3 and TRBJ2-1; 9 bases are shared with TRBD2. Unmatched junction bases numbered 2, after V lost 4 bases and J lost 1 base. CDR1 is ENHRY and CDR2 is SYGVKD in the germline V gene. The CDR3 totals 15 residues. CDR3 in DNA: TGTGCCATCAGTGTTAGCGGGAGTTCCTACAATGAGCAGTTCTTC. As protein: CAISVSGSSYNEQFF.

The CDR3 region has the DNA TGCAGTCGGCAGGGGCATTGGAATGAGCAGTTCTTC. Translating gives CSRQGHWNEQFF. The rearrangement joins TRBV20-1 to TRBJ2-1, with D tentatively TRBD1 (6 bases). The CDR3 is 12 residues long. The germline CDR1 and CDR2 sequences are DFQATT and SNEGSKA (reference sequence). The V gene lost 8 bases and the J gene lost 7 bases, with 15 bases spanning the gap.

The chain combines TRBV7-2 with TRBJ2-3; D ambiguous. The CDR3 runs 13 residues. Germline V gene sequence: CDR1 SGHTA, CDR2 FQGNSA. V was trimmed by 3 bases and J by 8 bases, leaving 12 bases between them. The DNA for the CDR3 is TGTGCCAGCAGCTTTCTAAGGAGAGGTACGCAGTATTTT. Its protein product is CASSFLRRGTQYF.